This TCR beta chain came from a study of cytotoxic CD8 clonotypes in ibrutinib-treated CLL. The CDR3 is 15 amino acids. The germline V and J ends were trimmed by 4 bases and 5 bases, with 18 bases remaining between them. Germline values: CDR1 SGHRS, CDR2 YFSETQ. The data were produced by immunoSEQ multiplex PCR, yet TCRdb's version contains in-frame clones alone and is incomplete. In the table there are some 160,000 clones, roughly 80% of which are singletons. The input for sequencing was PBMCs, taken after 12 months of ibrutinib treatment. The source of this sequence is a human donor with chronic lymphocytic leukemia. The rearrangement links TRBV5-1 to TRBJ1-2; D is unresolved. In DNA, the CDR3 is TGCGCCAGCAGCCCCCTGACGGTCGGCCCTTATGGCTACACCTTC. This translates into CASSPLTVGPYGYTF. The full variable domain, its missing parts supplied by reference TRBV5-1 and TRBJ1-2, is KAGVTQTPRYLIKTRGQQVTLSCSPISGHRSVSWYQQTPGQGLQFLFEYFSETQRNKGNFPGRFSGRQFSNSRSEMNVSTLELGDSALYLCASSPLTVGPYGYTFGSGTRLTVV.